The sequence of this TCR beta chain was determined in a study of cytomegalovirus exposure and HLA in healthy donors. Notes on the study in general: Common viral pathogens seemed, in a later analysis, to connect with several of the most significant clusters.

Trimming cost V 6 bases and J 4 bases, with 18 bases left between them. Germline V gene sequence: CDR1 ENHRY, CDR2 SYGVKD. The CDR3 has 15 amino acids. As concerns this clone: Its antigen is as yet unknown.

This PCR relied on a set of 60 Vbeta primers and 13 Jbeta primers. Assay used: immunoSEQ multiplex PCR; TCRdb lists only in-frame clones, some missing. The sample lists 110,000 to 150,000 clones; around a tenth were seen once. This TCR was recovered from a man between 45 and 60 years old in good health and CMV-seronegative. The chain combines TRBV10-3 with TRBJ1-1; the D gene is possibly TRBD1 (5 bases). The specimen was PBMCs. Written as DNA, the CDR3 is TGTGCCATCAGGGGGCCGGGGGGTAGGAGCACTGAAGCTTTCTTT. The encoded protein is CAIRGPGGRSTEAFF.